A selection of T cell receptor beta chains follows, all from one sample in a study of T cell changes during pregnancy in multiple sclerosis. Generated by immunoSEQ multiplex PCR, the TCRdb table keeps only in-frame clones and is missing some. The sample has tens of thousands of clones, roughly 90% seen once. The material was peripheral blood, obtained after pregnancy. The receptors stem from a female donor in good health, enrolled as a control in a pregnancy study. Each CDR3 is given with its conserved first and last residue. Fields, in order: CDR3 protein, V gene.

CASSLSKPYEQYF TRBV27
CSVGPSGQGALRTGEAFF TRBV29-1
CASRDRGGYTF TRBV6-5
CASRLDTLYAFF TRBV7-2
CASSLGERGISSYNEQFF TRBV7-2
CASSLGTQGNYGYTF TRBV7-2
CASSYLLTGGYEQYF TRBV6-5
CASRGGATDTQYF TRBV10-2
CTRGRLATDTQYF TRBV1
CASSPRQGSDEQFF TRBV27
CASSPGDRGRLDTEAFF TRBV21-1
CASSRGVQPQHF TRBV2
CASSIDRGAYNEQFF TRBV5-6
CASSLAGTGGRGEKLFF TRBV5-4
CASSQDGSGTSGRGNEQFF TRBV4-2
CASSFDGGWGQPQHF TRBV5-8
CAWTRNTEAFF TRBV30
CASSLPLQGAETQYF TRBV28
CASSYSVPGQGTIYF TRBV6-5
CASSFRGLAGAQETQYF TRBV5-1
CATNSRPGQGFTGELFF TRBV15